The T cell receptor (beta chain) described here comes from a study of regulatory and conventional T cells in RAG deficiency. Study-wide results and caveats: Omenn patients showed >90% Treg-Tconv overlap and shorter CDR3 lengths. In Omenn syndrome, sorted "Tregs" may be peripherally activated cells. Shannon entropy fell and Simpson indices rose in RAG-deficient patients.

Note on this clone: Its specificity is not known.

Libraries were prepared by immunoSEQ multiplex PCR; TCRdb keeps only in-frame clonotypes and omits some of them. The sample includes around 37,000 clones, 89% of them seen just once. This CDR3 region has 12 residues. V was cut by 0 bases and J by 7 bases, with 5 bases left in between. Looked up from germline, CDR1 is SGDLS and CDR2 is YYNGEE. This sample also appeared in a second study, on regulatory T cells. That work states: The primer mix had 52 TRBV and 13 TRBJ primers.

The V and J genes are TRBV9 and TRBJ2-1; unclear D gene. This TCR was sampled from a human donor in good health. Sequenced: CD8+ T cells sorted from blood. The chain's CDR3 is CASSVDGNEQFF. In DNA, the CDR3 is TGTGCCAGCAGCGTAGACGGGAATGAGCAGTTCTTC.